These T cell receptor beta chains were read from a single sample in a study of early T cells in non-severe SARS-CoV-2 infection. TCRdb reanalysed the 5' RACE reads using MiXCR and keeps one entry per CDR3 protein. The table has 35,000 to 50,000 distinct CDR3 sequences, around 7% seen once; the top ten hold roughly 5%. The material sequenced was whole blood. The receptors derive from an adult who was a healthcare worker with PCR-confirmed SARS-CoV-2 infection or an uninfected control (not recorded which). The CDR3 runs from the conserved cysteine through the conserved F or W.

CDR3: CSTLGRRGLETDTQYF
V: TRBV29-1
J: TRBJ2-3

CDR3: CSVVDGYEQYF
V: TRBV29-1
J: TRBJ2-7

CDR3: CASSLGSQPPFGDNEQFF
V: TRBV7-6
J: TRBJ2-1

CDR3: CASSVGAGGPSVNEQYF
V: TRBV9
J: TRBJ2-7

CDR3: CASREGGVSHEQYF
V: TRBV11-2
J: TRBJ2-7

CDR3: CASSRRSSYNSPLHF
V: TRBV4-3
J: TRBJ1-6

CDR3: CASSPRTDYTEAFF
V: TRBV5-4
J: TRBJ1-1

CDR3: CASSLQTGRVNTEAFF
V: TRBV4-1
J: TRBJ1-1

CDR3: CASSQDRTANTEAFF
V: TRBV7-9
J: TRBJ1-1

CDR3: CASSPRPGTTYEQYF
V: TRBV5-6
J: TRBJ2-7

CDR3: CASSLMDGSYEQYF
V: TRBV11-2
J: TRBJ2-7

CDR3: CASSLRAGKDNYGYTF
V: TRBV11-2
J: TRBJ1-2

CDR3: CASTSGPSGADTQYF
V: TRBV6-6
J: TRBJ2-3